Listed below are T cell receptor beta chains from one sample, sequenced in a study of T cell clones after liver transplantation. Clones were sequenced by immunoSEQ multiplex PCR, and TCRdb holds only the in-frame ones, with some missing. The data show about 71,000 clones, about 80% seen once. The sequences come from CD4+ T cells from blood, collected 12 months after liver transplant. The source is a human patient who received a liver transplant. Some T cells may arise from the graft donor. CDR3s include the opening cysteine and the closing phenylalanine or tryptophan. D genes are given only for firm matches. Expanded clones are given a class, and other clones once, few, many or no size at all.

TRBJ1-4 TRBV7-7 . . CASPAGGTNEKLFF TGTGCGTCACCTGCAGGTGGAACTAATGAAAAACTGTTTTTT
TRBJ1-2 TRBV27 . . CASRGNRGYGYTF TGTGCCAGTAGGGGAAATCGGGGATATGGCTACACCTTC
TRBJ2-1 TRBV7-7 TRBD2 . CASSFGLAYEQFF TGTGCTAGCAGCTTTGGACTAGCCTATGAGCAGTTCTTC
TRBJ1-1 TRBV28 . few CASTSPGLRSTEAFF TGTGCCAGCACTTCCCCGGGGCTGCGTAGCACTGAAGCTTTCTTT
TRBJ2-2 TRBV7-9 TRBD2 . CASSFSSSGWGTGELFF TGTGCCAGCAGCTTTTCTTCTAGCGGTTGGGGTACCGGGGAGCTGTTTTTT
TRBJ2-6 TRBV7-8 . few CASSLGQGSGANVLTF TGTGCCAGCAGCTTAGGCCAGGGGTCTGGGGCCAACGTCCTGACTTTC
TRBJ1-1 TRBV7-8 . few CASSLTGTEAFF TGTGCCAGCAGCTTAACGGGCACTGAAGCTTTCTTT
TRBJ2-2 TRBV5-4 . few CASSLPRLVGAGELFF TGTGCCAGCAGCTTGCCGAGACTAGTTGGGGCCGGGGAGCTGTTTTTT
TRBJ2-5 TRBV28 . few CASSRGPGETQYF TGTGCCAGCAGCCGAGGGCCAGGGGAGACCCAGTACTTC
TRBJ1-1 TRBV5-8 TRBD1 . CASSLVQGATEAFF TGTGCCAGCAGCTTGGTTCAGGGGGCTACTGAAGCTTTCTTT
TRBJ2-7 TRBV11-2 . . CASSSVRGPNEQYF TGTGCCAGCAGCTCGGTTCGGGGCCCCAACGAGCAGTACTTC
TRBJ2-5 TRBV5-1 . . CASSFGTQYF TGCGCCAGCAGCTTTGGGACCCAGTACTTC
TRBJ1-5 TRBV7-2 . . CASSPMGGNQPQHF TGTGCCAGCAGCCCTATGGGAGGGAATCAGCCCCAGCATTTT
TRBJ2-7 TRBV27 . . CASSPQTSSYEQYF TGTGCCAGCAGTCCACAGACTAGTTCATACGAGCAGTACTTC
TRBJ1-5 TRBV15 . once CATSRTGRSNQPQHF TGTGCCACCAGCAGAACGGGACGTTCGAATCAGCCCCAGCATTTT
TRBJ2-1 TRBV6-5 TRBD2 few CASSYAAGDYNEQFF TGTGCCAGCAGTTACGCGGCGGGGGACTACAATGAGCAGTTCTTC
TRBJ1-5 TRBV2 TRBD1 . CASSHLPWDRETGRVSNQPQHF TGTGCCAGCAGTCACCTTCCCTGGGACAGAGAAACCGGGCGGGTGAGCAATCAGCCCCAGCATTTT
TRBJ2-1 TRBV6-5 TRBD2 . CASSTRTSGYNEQFF TGTGCCAGCAGTACCAGGACTAGCGGCTACAATGAGCAGTTCTTC
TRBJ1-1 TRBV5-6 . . CASSLRSNTEAFF TGTGCCAGCAGCTTGCGGTCTAACACTGAAGCTTTCTTT
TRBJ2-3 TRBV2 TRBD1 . CASQTGWTDTQYF TGTGCCAGCCAGACAGGGTGGACAGATACGCAGTATTTT
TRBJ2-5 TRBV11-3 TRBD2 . CASSLGFGREGEETQYF TGTGCCAGCAGCTTAGGATTCGGTCGGGAGGGTGAGGAGACCCAGTACTTC
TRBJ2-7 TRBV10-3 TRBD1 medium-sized CAISGQGYEQYF TGTGCCATCAGCGGACAGGGCTACGAGCAGTACTTC
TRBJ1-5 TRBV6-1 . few CASSEALMSNQPQHF TGTGCCAGCAGTGAAGCACTTATGAGCAATCAGCCCCAGCATTTT
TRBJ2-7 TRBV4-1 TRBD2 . CASSQGGAGLGSSEQYF TGCGCCAGCAGCCAAGGTGGAGCGGGATTAGGCAGCTCCGAGCAGTACTTC